These 30 T cell receptor beta chains share one sample of origin, sequenced in a study of blood T cell repertoires in COVID-19. Sequenced by immunoSEQ multiplex PCR; TCRdb stores in-frame clones only, minus some. The sample lists about 100,000 clones, 65% to 80% occurring once. Sequenced material: peripheral blood. The receptor source for this set is a woman aged 40 to 55 with acute or convalescent COVID-19.

In its sample, this clone was seen once. The chain has TRBV5-5 and TRBJ1-1; D is unclear. Germline V lookup: CDR1 SGHKS, CDR2 YYEKEE (reference sequence). Trimming removed 2 bases at V and 10 bases at J, with 15 bases between. The CDR3 runs to 13 residues. As DNA, the CDR3 is TGTGCCAGCAGCTTTAATCTGGCCGAGGGAGCTTTCTTT. This gives the protein CASSFNLAEGAFF.

This clone has a single count. The chain couples TRBV11-2 to TRBJ2-1; tentative D call: TRBD2 (5 bases). Germline V gene lookup returns CDR1 SGHAT and CDR2 FQNNGV. This CDR3 comprises 13 residues. V lost 5 bases to trimming and J lost 2 bases, with 7 bases between them. The CDR3 loop is CASSPLAYNEQFF. CDR3 bases: TGTGCCAGCAGCCCACTAGCCTACAATGAGCAGTTCTTC.

The rearrangement uses TRBV5-5 and TRBJ1-5, with D uncertain. Germline lookup yields CDR1 SGHKS and CDR2 YYEKEE (reference sequence). The CDR3 has 15 amino acids. With 0 bases removed from V and 5 bases from J, the gap between germline ends came to 12 bases. CDR3 sequence: CASSLDPFVHQPQHF. CDR3 DNA sequence: TGTGCCAGCAGCTTGGATCCGTTTGTCCATCAGCCCCAGCATTTT.

The rearrangement links TRBV5-1 to TRBJ2-7; 7 nucleotides agree with TRBD1. This CDR3 spans 14 amino acids. V lost 5 bases to trimming and J lost 0 bases; unmatched junction nucleotides: 5. Germline V gives CDR1 SGHRS, CDR2 YFSETQ. In DNA form, the CDR3 reads TGCGCCAGCAGTGTCGGGGACAGCTCCTACGAGCAGTACTTC. It encodes CASSVGDSSYEQYF.

V is TRBV6-1 and J is TRBJ1-2, with a weak D call TRBD1 (5 bases). With 1 base removed from V and 0 bases from J, the gap between germline ends came to 9 bases. Germline-derived CDR1 and CDR2 are MNHNS and SASEGT. The CDR3 has 15 amino acids. The CDR3 DNA is TGTGCCAGCAGTGAAGGGGGCTATGCTAACTATGGCTACACCTTC. It specifies CASSEGGYANYGYTF.

The table lists this clone with a few counts. The chain employs TRBV9 and TRBJ1-3, with TRBD1 identical over 7 bases. The CDR3 is 15 residues long. Germline assignment: CDR1 SGDLS and CDR2 YYNGEE. After removal of 4 bases from V and 0 bases from J, the junction contained 4 bases not matched to a gene. The CDR3 loop is CASSLTGSSGNTIYF. CDR3 DNA sequence: TGTGCCAGCAGCCTGACAGGGAGCTCTGGAAACACCATATATTTT.

The table lists this clone with a count of one. This sequence joins TRBV7-6 and TRBJ1-3; possible D gene TRBD1, 5 bases. From germline, CDR1 is SGHVS and CDR2 FNYEAQ. V lost 5 bases and J 0 bases, leaving 11 bases between the germline ends. The CDR3 covers 15 residues. CDR3 DNA sequence: TGTGCCAGCAGCCCCAGGGCAACCTCTGGAAACACCATATATTTT. Translating gives CASSPRATSGNTIYF.

This chain links TRBV5-1 with TRBJ2-2, with D possibly matching TRBD1 (5 bases). Germline V lookup: CDR1 SGHRS, CDR2 YFSETQ. CDR3 length: 16 residues. V lost 2 bases to trimming and J lost 6 bases, with 17 bases between them. CDR3 bases: TGCGCCAGCAGCTTATTACAGGACACGTCTGCCGGGGAGCTGTTTTTT. Translating gives CASSLLQDTSAGELFF.

The chain combines TRBV6-5 with TRBJ1-2; tentative D call: TRBD1 (5 bases). V lost 11 bases and J 2 bases, leaving 12 bases between the germline ends. This CDR3 has 12 amino acids. Germline V gene lookup returns CDR1 MNHEY and CDR2 SVGAGI. CDR3 in DNA: TGTGCCGGACATTCGTCCAACTATGGCTACACCTTC. Protein: CAGHSSNYGYTF.

The chain recombines TRBV7-2 with TRBJ1-2, with unresolved D. The germline V and J ends were trimmed by 0 bases and 6 bases, with 8 bases remaining between them. The CDR3 has 13 residues. Germline values: CDR1 SGHTA, CDR2 FQGNSA. The CDR3 loop reads CASSLAREDGYTF. CDR3 bases: TGTGCCAGCAGCTTAGCGCGGGAGGATGGCTACACCTTC.

The chain joins TRBV5-1 to TRBJ2-3; 10 nucleotides match TRBD2. J gave up 4 bases and V 0 bases, and 5 bases lay outside the gene matches. Germline V gene lookup returns CDR1 SGHRS and CDR2 YFSETQ. The CDR3 length is 16 residues. CDR3 protein: CASSLASGGAADTQYF. CDR3 DNA sequence: TGCGCCAGCAGCTTGGCCAGCGGGGGGGCGGCAGATACGCAGTATTTT.

The CDR3 region is CASSLRESGNTIYF. For the CDR3, the DNA is TGTGCCAGCAGCTTAAGAGAGTCTGGAAACACCATATATTTT. The chain employs TRBV11-2 and TRBJ1-3; unclear D gene. Germline V gene data show CDR1 as SGHAT and CDR2 as FQNNGV. CDR3 length: 14 amino acids. Trimming cost V 2 bases and J 1 base, with 6 bases left between them.

The chain combines TRBV7-3 with TRBJ1-1; TRBD1 agrees at 7 bases. The CDR3 spans 15 residues. In germline, CDR1 is SGHTA, CDR2 FQGTGA. J gave up 3 bases and V 3 bases, and 7 bases lay outside the gene matches. In nucleotides, the CDR3 is TGTGCCAGCAGCTTTCTCCCTAGGGGGCACACTGAAGCTTTCTTT. It translates to CASSFLPRGHTEAFF.

This chain joins TRBV6-5 and TRBJ2-7; 8 bases are shared with TRBD1. Germline V gives CDR1 MNHEY, CDR2 SVGAGI. J lost 6 bases, V lost 6 bases, and 13 bases had no gene match. There are 15 residues in the CDR3. CDR3 coding DNA: TGTGCCAGCAGACTATCCGGGACAGGTACTTCCGAGCAGTACTTC. Amino acids: CASRLSGTGTSEQYF.

The chain employs TRBV6-2 or TRBV6-3 and TRBJ1-2, with D unclear. V lost 6 bases and J lost 3, with 8 bases in between. This CDR3 is built from 12 residues. Germline V gene data show CDR1 as MNHEY and CDR2 as SVGEGT. CDR3 sequence: CASSLFDYGYTF. CDR3 coding DNA: TGTGCCAGCAGCCTGTTCGACTATGGCTACACCTTC.

There are a few counts of this clone. This rearrangement joins TRBV29-1 to TRBJ2-7; the D gene is possibly TRBD1 (6 bases). The germline CDR1 and CDR2 sequences are SQVTM and ANQGSEA. V was pared by 4 bases and J by 3 bases, with 7 bases between. CDR3 size: 11 residues. The DNA of the CDR3 is TGCAGCGTTGGACAGGTCTACGAGCAGTACTTC. Translation: CSVGQVYEQYF.

The gene calls are TRBV10-1 and TRBJ2-1; TRBD1 agrees at 10 bases. CDR1 and CDR2 from the germline V gene are WNHNN and SYGVQD (reference sequence). The CDR3 is 15 residues long. J lost 8 bases, V lost 4 bases, and 8 bases had no gene match. CDR3 sequence reads: CASSGGDRGWDEQFF. The CDR3 region has the DNA TGCGCCAGCAGTGGGGGGGACAGGGGATGGGATGAGCAGTTCTTC.

This chain connects TRBV29-1 to TRBJ1-2, with D tentatively TRBD1 (5 bases). V shed 3 bases and J shed 4 bases, with 15 bases lying between them. Germline loops: CDR1 SQVTM, CDR2 ANQGSEA. This CDR3 contains 14 residues. In DNA form, the CDR3 reads TGCAGCGTTGAGGCTACAGGTGTCGGCTATGGCTACACCTTC. Translated, it gives CSVEATGVGYGYTF.

This clone was counted between two and nine times. V and J are TRBV2 and TRBJ1-5; a weak D match, TRBD1 (6 bases). This CDR3 region has 13 residues. Germline V lookup: CDR1 SNHLY, CDR2 FYNNEI. V dropped 3 bases and J dropped 9 bases, with 12 bases sitting between them. CDR3 protein: CASSDQGFGPQHF. CDR3 nucleotides: TGTGCCAGCAGTGACCAGGGGTTTGGGCCCCAGCATTTT.

V gene TRBV5-1 combines with J gene TRBJ2-1; 9 bases are a match to TRBD2. Germline values: CDR1 SGHRS, CDR2 YFSETQ. This CDR3 region has 14 residues. Trimming removed 1 base from V and 6 bases from J; junction bases left unmatched: 2. The CDR3 region is CASSLSAGGNEQFF. The CDR3 nucleotides read TGCGCCAGCAGCTTGTCAGCGGGGGGCAATGAGCAGTTCTTC.

This clone was counted a few times. The chain combines TRBV30 with TRBJ2-7, with 7 bases lining up with TRBD2. Looked up from germline, CDR1 is GTSNPN and CDR2 is SVGIG (reference sequence). The CDR3 has 11 residues. Trimming cost V 3 bases and J 12 bases; bases outside gene matches: 8. The CDR3 DNA sequence: TGTGCCTGGAGGGGAGGGGCCGGATCGTACTTC. Protein: CAWRGGAGSYF.

J is TRBJ2-5 and V is TRBV6-1; D possibly corresponds to TRBD2 (6 bases). Germline loops: CDR1 MNHNS, CDR2 SASEGT. The ends were cut back, 2 bases at V and 5 bases at J, with 18 bases in the middle. This CDR3 spans 16 amino acids. The DNA for the CDR3 is TGTGCCAGCAGTGAAAGGGCCGGTGCGGAGGGGGAGACCCAGTACTTC. Translated, it gives CASSERAGAEGETQYF.

This chain links TRBV7-2 with TRBJ1-1, with D possibly TRBD1 on 6 matching bases. Looked up from germline, CDR1 is SGHTA and CDR2 is FQGNSA. CDR3 size: 13 residues. With 9 bases removed from V and 0 bases from J, the gap between germline ends came to 11 bases. CDR3 sequence (DNA): TGTGCCAGTACAGGGTACATGAACACTGAAGCTTTCTTT. It encodes CASTGYMNTEAFF.

This clone has just a few counts. The chain recombines TRBV7-6 with TRBJ2-5; 9 nucleotides line up with TRBD1. Losses at the gene ends were 5 bases for V and 5 bases for J; bases not matched to a gene: 9. Germline V gene lookup returns CDR1 SGHVS and CDR2 FNYEAQ. This CDR3 is 15 amino acids long. The CDR3 coding sequence is TGTGCCAGCAGCATAACAGGGGGCGCAGGGGAGACCCAGTACTTC. This gives the protein CASSITGGAGETQYF.

This sequence joins TRBV2 and TRBJ2-5; 7 positions agree with TRBD1. V was pared by 3 bases and J by 5 bases, with 9 bases of the junction left unmatched. The CDR3 has 15 amino acids. From germline, CDR1 is SNHLY and CDR2 FYNNEI. CDR3 DNA sequence: TGTGCCAGCAGTGAGAGGGGACAGAAGGCGGAGACCCAGTACTTC. Protein: CASSERGQKAETQYF.

This clone came up a few times. The V call is TRBV29-1, the J call TRBJ2-7, with D possibly being TRBD1 (6 bases). The CDR3 is 13 amino acids. Trimming stripped 4 bases from V and 3 bases from J, with 13 bases between. CDR1 is SQVTM and CDR2 is ANQGSEA in the germline V gene. CDR3 nucleotide sequence: TGCAGCGTTGCCTACAGGGTTGGCTACGAGCAGTACTTC. Translated, it gives CSVAYRVGYEQYF.

This clone appeared a single time. The CDR3 loop reads CASSLGSGSNEKLFF. For the CDR3, the DNA is TGTGCCAGCAGCTTGGGGTCAGGGTCTAATGAAAAACTGTTTTTT. The chain uses TRBV5-5 and TRBJ1-4, with a tentative D call TRBD1 (5 bases). The V end lost 0 bases, the J end lost 3 bases, and 9 bases lay between the germline ends. The CDR3 runs 15 residues. Germline CDR1 SGHKS, CDR2 YYEKEE (reference sequence).

The table lists this clone with a count of one. The chain joins TRBV5-1 to TRBJ1-1; D unclear. The V end was cut by 4 bases, the J end by 3 bases, with 19 bases between. Germline CDR1 SGHRS, CDR2 YFSETQ. The CDR3 sequence is 16 residues long. In DNA, the CDR3 is TGCGCCAGCAGCCCCGGATCTGGGAGCGCGTACACTGAAGCTTTCTTT. Residues: CASSPGSGSAYTEAFF.

The gene calls are TRBV7-2 and TRBJ1-2, with D possibly matching TRBD1 (6 bases). Germline CDR1 SGHTA, CDR2 FQGNSA. The CDR3 has 12 amino acids. V lost 1 base and J lost 7, with 7 bases in between. The CDR3 sequence: CASSLEGGGYTF. Here the CDR3 DNA reads TGTGCCAGCAGCTTAGAAGGGGGTGGCTACACCTTC.

The gene calls are TRBV9 and TRBJ2-5; 11 bases fit TRBD2. This CDR3 spans 15 amino acids. From germline, CDR1 is SGDLS and CDR2 YYNGEE. Losses at the gene ends were 4 bases for V and 5 bases for J; bases not matched to a gene: 7. The CDR3 spells CASSQTSGEWETQYF. For the CDR3, the DNA is TGTGCCAGCAGCCAGACTAGCGGGGAGTGGGAGACCCAGTACTTC.